The 20 T cell receptor beta chains reported below all come from one sample, sequenced in a study of control samples from healthy donors and cancer patients. The table came from immunoSEQ multiplex PCR; TCRdb's copy has only in-frame clones and leaves some out. There are roughly 120,000 clones in the sample; under 95% occur only once, and 1.7% lies in the top ten. The material sequenced was PBMCs. Source of these receptors: a man aged 45 to 65 with head and neck cancer.

In DNA form, the CDR3 reads TGTGCCATCAGTAATAATGAAAAACTGTTTTTT. Protein product: CAISNNEKLFF. The gene calls are TRBV10-3 and TRBJ1-4, with unresolved D. The CDR3 runs 11 residues. V dropped 5 bases and J dropped 4 bases, with 2 bases sitting between them. Looked up from germline, CDR1 is ENHRY and CDR2 is SYGVKD.

V is TRBV6-6 and J is TRBJ1-2; TRBD1 is a possible D gene (5 bases). The CDR3 runs to 13 residues. V gave up 2 bases and J gave up 8 bases, with 12 bases separating them. Germline values: CDR1 MNHNY, CDR2 SVGAGI (reference sequence). Written as DNA, the CDR3 is TGTGCCAGCAGTTACGACAGCCTTGGGGGCTACACCTTC. It specifies CASSYDSLGGYTF.

The rearrangement joins TRBV19 to TRBJ1-4; 8 nucleotides agree with TRBD1. Trimming removed 9 bases from V and 0 bases from J; junction bases left unmatched: 6. The germline gives CDR1 LNHDA, CDR2 SQIVND (reference sequence). CDR3 length: 15 amino acids. CDR3 nucleotide sequence: TGTGCCAGCAAAGACAGGGGTGCAACTAATGAAAAACTGTTTTTT. Protein sequence: CASKDRGATNEKLFF.

The rearrangement links TRBV7-9 to TRBJ2-1; D not resolved. V lost 1 base and J lost 6, with 4 bases in between. Germline V lookup: CDR1 SEHNR, CDR2 FQNEAQ (reference sequence). The CDR3 covers 12 residues. The CDR3 region is CASSLGVNEQFF. The CDR3 region has the DNA TGTGCCAGCAGCTTAGGAGTCAATGAGCAGTTCTTC.

The V and J genes are TRBV7-9 and TRBJ2-1; 9 bases are shared with TRBD2. Trimming cost V 7 bases and J 4 bases; bases outside gene matches: 8. CDR1 and CDR2 (germline): SEHNR, FQNEAQ (reference sequence). There are 15 residues in the CDR3. The CDR3 loop is CASTELAGAYNEQFF. Written as DNA, the CDR3 is TGTGCCAGCACCGAATTAGCGGGAGCTTACAATGAGCAGTTCTTC. The full variable domain, with the rest looked up from reference TRBV7-9 and TRBJ2-1, is DTGVSQNPRHKITKRGQNVTFRCDPISEHNRLYWYRQTLGQGPEFLTYFQNEAQLEKSRLLSDRFSAERPKGSFSTLEIQRTEQGDSAMYLCASTELAGAYNEQFFGPGTRLTVL.

The chain recombines TRBV19 with TRBJ2-1, with 10 bases lining up with TRBD2. The germline gives CDR1 LNHDA, CDR2 SQIVND (reference sequence). V lost 8 bases, J lost 6 bases, and 10 bases stayed unmatched. The CDR3 extends over 15 amino acids. This chain's CDR3 is CASRRVLAGSNEQFF. DNA of the CDR3: TGTGCCAGTCGGAGGGTACTAGCGGGGTCCAATGAGCAGTTCTTC.

The chain combines TRBV18 with TRBJ2-2, with 7 bases aligning to TRBD1. V lost 5 bases to trimming and J lost 5 bases; unmatched junction nucleotides: 5. CDR1 is KGHSH, CDR2 LQKENI, per germline. This CDR3 is 14 amino acids long. CDR3 in amino acids: CASSLPRGTGELFF. CDR3 nucleotides: TGTGCCAGCTCATTACCCAGGGGGACCGGGGAGCTGTTTTTT. Drawing the rest from reference TRBV18 and TRBJ2-2, the complete variable domain is NAGVMQNPRHLVRRRGQEARLRCSPMKGHSHVYWYRQLPEEGLKFMVYLQKENIIDESGMPKERFSAEFPKEGPSILRIQQVVRGDSAAYFCASSLPRGTGELFFGEGSRLTVL.

This clone was counted only a few times. This chain joins TRBV4-2 and TRBJ2-6, with D perhaps TRBD1 (5 bases). The CDR3 consists of 16 residues. Germline CDR1 LGHNA, CDR2 YNFKEQ. V gave up 0 bases and J gave up 1 base, with 7 bases separating them. The CDR3 reads CASSQDQGSGANVLTF. DNA of the CDR3: TGTGCCAGCAGCCAAGATCAGGGTTCTGGGGCCAACGTCCTGACTTTC.

This chain's CDR3 is CASSLAGTSGGPDTQYF. The CDR3, as DNA: TGTGCCAGCAGCTTGGCCGGGACTAGCGGGGGGCCGGATACGCAGTATTTT. The gene calls are TRBV5-4 and TRBJ2-3; 15 bases are a match to TRBD2. J lost 6 bases, V lost 0 bases, and 5 bases had no gene match. This CDR3 comprises 17 residues. Germline lookup yields CDR1 SGHNT and CDR2 YYREEE (reference sequence). The full variable domain, in which reference TRBV5-4 and TRBJ2-3 provide the parts outside the CDR3, is ETGVTQSPTHLIKTRGQQVTLRCSSQSGHNTVSWYQQALGQGPQFIFQYYREEENGRGNFPPRFSGLQFPNYSSELNVNALELDDSALYLCASSLAGTSGGPDTQYFGPGTRLTVL.

The J gene is TRBJ2-7, the V gene TRBV10-1; D is ambiguous. The CDR3 totals 15 residues. Deletions cut 7 bases from V and 0 bases from J, with 16 bases between. Germline CDR1 WNHNN, CDR2 SYGVQD (reference sequence). CDR3 DNA sequence: TGCGCCAGCACCGACCGGTCTCCGGGCTCCTACGAGCAGTACTTC. It encodes CASTDRSPGSYEQYF.

The rearrangement uses TRBV19 and TRBJ1-1, with TRBD1 as a possible D gene (6 bases). Deletions cut 7 bases from V and 2 bases from J, with 8 bases between. There are 12 residues in the CDR3. Germline values: CDR1 LNHDA, CDR2 SQIVND (reference sequence). CDR3 nucleotide sequence: TGTGCCAGTAAGGGGGATAACACTGAAGCTTTCTTT. Its protein is CASKGDNTEAFF.

The gene calls are TRBV7-2 and TRBJ2-5; D is uncertain. CDR3 length: 14 residues. Deletions cut 5 bases from V and 4 bases from J, with 14 bases between. Germline-derived CDR1 and CDR2 are SGHTA and FQGNSA. CDR3 loop: CASSLRVFGETQYF. The DNA of the CDR3 is TGTGCCAGCAGCCTTCGGGTTTTTGGAGAGACCCAGTACTTC.

This clone was detected once. The chain carries TRBV7-9 and TRBJ1-4; D uncertain. Germline CDR1 and CDR2: SEHNR and FQNEAQ (reference sequence). There are 14 residues in the CDR3. V lost 2 bases, J lost 7 bases, and 11 bases lay in between. The CDR3 nucleotides are TGTGCCAGCAGCTTATCGGGGAATAGTGAAAAACTGTTTTTT. It yields the protein CASSLSGNSEKLFF.

In DNA form, the CDR3 reads TGTGCCAGCAGACCTCTAGCGGGGAGCGAGACCCAGTACTTC. This gives the protein CASRPLAGSETQYF. The J gene is TRBJ2-5, the V gene TRBV27; 9 nucleotides align to TRBD2. CDR1 and CDR2 (germline): MNHEY, SMNVEV (reference sequence). There are 14 residues in the CDR3. Losses at the gene ends were 6 bases for V and 5 bases for J; bases not matched to a gene: 7.

The rearrangement joins TRBV7-2 to TRBJ1-1; maybe TRBD1 (6 bases). The germline CDR1 and CDR2 sequences are SGHTA and FQGNSA. V was cut by 5 bases and J by 1 base, with 14 bases left in between. There are 15 residues in the CDR3. CDR3 loop: CASSPMGAKNTEAFF. The CDR3, as DNA: TGTGCCAGCAGCCCCATGGGGGCAAAGAACACTGAAGCTTTCTTT. The whole variable domain, filled in from reference TRBV7-2 and TRBJ1-1, reads GAGVSQSPSNKVTEKGKDVELRCDPISGHTALYWYRQSLGQGLEFLIYFQGNSAPDKSGLPSDRFSAERTGGSVSTLTIQRTQQEDSAVYLCASSPMGAKNTEAFFGQGTRLTVV.

J is TRBJ2-1 and V is TRBV18, with 9 positions matching TRBD1. CDR3 length: 13 residues. Germline V gives CDR1 KGHSH, CDR2 LQKENI. J was trimmed by 6 bases and V by 8 bases; bases with no gene match: 5. CDR3 bases: TGTGCCAGCGCGGACAGGGGACTCAATGAGCAGTTCTTC. This encodes CASADRGLNEQFF.

CDR3 sequence reads: CAWDRYNEQFF. The CDR3 DNA reads as TGCGCCTGGGACCGGTACAATGAGCAGTTCTTC. The chain has TRBV10-1 and TRBJ2-1, with D possibly being TRBD1 or TRBD2 (5 bases each). The CDR3 length is 11 residues. The ends were cut back, 11 bases at V and 4 bases at J, with 9 bases in the middle. Germline CDR1 WNHNN, CDR2 SYGVQD (reference sequence).

This sequence joins TRBV16 and TRBJ1-6; D is unresolved. CDR1 and CDR2 (germline): KGHSY, FQNENV. With 0 bases removed from V and 7 bases from J, the gap between germline ends came to 7 bases. The CDR3 contains 14 residues. CDR3 DNA sequence: TGTGCCAGCAGCCAATCGTGGCCCAATTCACCCCTCCACTTT. Protein product: CASSQSWPNSPLHF.

This chain joins TRBV29-1 and TRBJ1-5; TRBD1 agrees at 9 bases. Germline values: CDR1 SQVTM, CDR2 ANQGSEA. The CDR3 extends over 14 amino acids. The V segment lost 7 bases and the J segment 5 bases; nucleotides outside the gene matches: 9. In DNA form, the CDR3 reads TGCAGCGCCAGAGGGACAGGGAAAGATCAGCCCCAGCATTTT. This encodes CSARGTGKDQPQHF.

This rearrangement joins TRBV6-5 to TRBJ2-5, with D possibly being TRBD1 (5 bases). The germline gives CDR1 MNHEY, CDR2 SVGAGI. The CDR3 loop spans 15 amino acids. Trimming shortened V by 5 bases and J by 5 bases, and 18 bases separated the two germline ends. The CDR3 reads CASSTLWGPAETQYF. CDR3 sequence (DNA): TGTGCCAGCAGTACCCTCTGGGGCCCCGCGGAGACCCAGTACTTC.